This TCR beta chain was sequenced during a study of T cell repertoires in cytomegalovirus infection. Study-level background: Through public TCR beta signatures, both CMV infection and matching HLA type were indicated.

The germline gives CDR1 MNHGY, CDR2 SAAAGT. Deletions cut 11 bases from V and 6 bases from J, with 34 bases between. The length of the CDR3 is 18 residues. TCRdb ran MiXCR on the reads and lists one entry per CDR3 protein. The sample shows about 680,000 distinct CDR3 sequences, more than 20% of them seen only once. On this clonotype: Its antigen is as yet unknown.

Study findings and constraints: The ex vivo response showed dominance by HLA-C-restricted CMV-specific TCR beta clonotypes. There were carriers of CMV plus the relevant HLA, and cumulative public TCR beta family frequency identified them.

The specimen sequenced was CD8+ T cells from PBMCs. The rearrangement links TRBV6-8 to TRBJ1-1, with D possibly TRBD1 on 6 matching bases. The source is a human donor in good health (CMV status not recorded). Some clones in this sample may be carry-over from other donors' samples. CDR3 nucleotide sequence: TGTGCCGCCTATAAAGGGGGGAATGGACAGTTAGGAGGCTCTGAAGCTTTCTTT. Translating it yields CAAYKGGNGQLGGSEAFF.